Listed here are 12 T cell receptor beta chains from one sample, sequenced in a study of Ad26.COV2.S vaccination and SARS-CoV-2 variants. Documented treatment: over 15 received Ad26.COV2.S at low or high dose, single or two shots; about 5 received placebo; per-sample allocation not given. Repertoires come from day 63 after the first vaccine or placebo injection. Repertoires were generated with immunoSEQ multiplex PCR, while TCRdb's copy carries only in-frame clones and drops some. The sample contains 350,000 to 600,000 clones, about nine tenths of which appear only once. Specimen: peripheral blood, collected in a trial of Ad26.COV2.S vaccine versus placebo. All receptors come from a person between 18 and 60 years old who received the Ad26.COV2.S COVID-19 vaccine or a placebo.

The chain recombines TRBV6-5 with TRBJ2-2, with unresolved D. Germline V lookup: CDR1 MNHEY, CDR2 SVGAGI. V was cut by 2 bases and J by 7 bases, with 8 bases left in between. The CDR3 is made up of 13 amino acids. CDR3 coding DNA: TGTGCCAGCAGTTACACCAAAAACGGGGAGCTGTTTTTT. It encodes CASSYTKNGELFF.

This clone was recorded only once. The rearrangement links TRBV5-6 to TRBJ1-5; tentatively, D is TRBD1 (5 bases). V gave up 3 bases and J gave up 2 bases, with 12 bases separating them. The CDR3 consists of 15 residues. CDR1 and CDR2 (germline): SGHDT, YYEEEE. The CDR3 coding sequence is TGTGCCAGCAGCTGGGGGACCCACGGCAATCAGCCCCAGCATTTT. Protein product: CASSWGTHGNQPQHF. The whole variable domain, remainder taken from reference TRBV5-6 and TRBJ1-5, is DAGVTQSPTHLIKTRGQQVTLRCSPKSGHDTVSWYQQALGQGPQFIFQYYEEEERQRGNFPDRFSGHQFPNYSSELNVNALLLGDSALYLCASSWGTHGNQPQHFGDGTRLSIL.

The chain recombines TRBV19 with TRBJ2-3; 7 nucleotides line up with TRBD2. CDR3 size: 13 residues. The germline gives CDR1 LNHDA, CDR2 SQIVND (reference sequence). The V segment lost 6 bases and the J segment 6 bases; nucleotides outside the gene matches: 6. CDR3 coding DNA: TGTGCCAGTAGCCTCCAAGCGGGGGATACGCAGTATTTT. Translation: CASSLQAGDTQYF.

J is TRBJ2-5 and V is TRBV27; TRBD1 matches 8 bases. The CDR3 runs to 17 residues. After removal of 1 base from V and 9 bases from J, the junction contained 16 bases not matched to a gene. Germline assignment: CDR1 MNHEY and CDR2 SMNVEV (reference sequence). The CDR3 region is CASSLWGVRTGSRAQYF. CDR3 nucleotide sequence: TGTGCCAGCAGTTTATGGGGGGTCCGGACAGGGAGCCGGGCCCAGTACTTC.

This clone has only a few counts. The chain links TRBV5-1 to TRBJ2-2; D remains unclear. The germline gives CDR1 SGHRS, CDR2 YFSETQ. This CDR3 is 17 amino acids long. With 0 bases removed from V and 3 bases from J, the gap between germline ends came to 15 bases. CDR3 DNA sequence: TGCGCCAGCAGCTTGGCCGCGGAGACTTTCTACACCGGGGAGCTGTTTTTT. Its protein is CASSLAAETFYTGELFF.

In DNA form, the CDR3 reads TGTGCCAGCAGCGCAAAAGGGACTAGCGGGAATGAGCAGTTCTTC. Translation gives CASSAKGTSGNEQFF. V usage is TRBV7-3 and J usage is TRBJ2-1; 12 bases are a match to TRBD2. CDR3 length: 15 amino acids. Per the germline V gene, CDR1 is SGHTA and CDR2 is FQGTGA. Trimming at V came to 5 bases and at J to 7 bases, leaving 6 bases not matched to a gene.

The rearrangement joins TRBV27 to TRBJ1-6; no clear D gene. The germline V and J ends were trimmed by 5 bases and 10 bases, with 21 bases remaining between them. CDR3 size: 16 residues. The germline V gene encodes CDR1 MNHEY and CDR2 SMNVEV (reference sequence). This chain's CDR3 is CASSVELAAKGSPLHF. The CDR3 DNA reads TGTGCCAGCAGTGTTGAACTAGCGGCTAAGGGCTCACCCCTCCACTTT.

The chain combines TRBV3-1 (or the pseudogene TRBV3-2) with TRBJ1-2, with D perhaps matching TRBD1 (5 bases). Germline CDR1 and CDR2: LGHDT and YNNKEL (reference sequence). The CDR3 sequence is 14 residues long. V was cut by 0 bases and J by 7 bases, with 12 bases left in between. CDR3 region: CASSQDHGGRGYTF. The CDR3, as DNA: TGTGCCAGCAGCCAAGATCACGGGGGTCGTGGCTACACCTTC.

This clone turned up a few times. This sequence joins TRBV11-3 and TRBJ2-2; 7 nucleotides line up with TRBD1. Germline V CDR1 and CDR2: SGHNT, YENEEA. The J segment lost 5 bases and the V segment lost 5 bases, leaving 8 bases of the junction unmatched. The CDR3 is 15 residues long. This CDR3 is CASSPNRGPTGELFF. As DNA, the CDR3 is TGTGCCAGCAGCCCTAACAGGGGACCTACCGGGGAGCTGTTTTTT.

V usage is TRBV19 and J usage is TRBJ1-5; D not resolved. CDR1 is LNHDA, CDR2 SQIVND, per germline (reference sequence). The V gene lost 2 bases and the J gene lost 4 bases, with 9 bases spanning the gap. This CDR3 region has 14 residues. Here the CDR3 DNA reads TGTGCCAGTAGTATACGGTTGGGAAATCAGCCCCAGCATTTT. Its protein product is CASSIRLGNQPQHF.

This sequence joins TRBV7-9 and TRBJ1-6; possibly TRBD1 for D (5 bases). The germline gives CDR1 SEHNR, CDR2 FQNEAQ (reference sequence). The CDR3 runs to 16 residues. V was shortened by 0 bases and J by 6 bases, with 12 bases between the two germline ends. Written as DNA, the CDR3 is TGTGCCAGCAGCTTAGCGGGGGGACGGCTTAATTCACCCCTCCACTTT. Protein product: CASSLAGGRLNSPLHF.

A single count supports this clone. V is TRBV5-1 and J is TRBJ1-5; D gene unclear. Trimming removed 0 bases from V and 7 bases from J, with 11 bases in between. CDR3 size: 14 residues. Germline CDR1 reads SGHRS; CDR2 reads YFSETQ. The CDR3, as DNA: TGCGCCAGCAGCTTGGAATACGGCCAGCAGCCCCAGCATTTT. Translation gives CASSLEYGQQPQHF. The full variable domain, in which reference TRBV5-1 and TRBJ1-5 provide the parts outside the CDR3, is KAGVTQTPRYLIKTRGQQVTLSCSPISGHRSVSWYQQTPGQGLQFLFEYFSETQRNKGNFPGRFSGRQFSNSRSEMNVSTLELGDSALYLCASSLEYGQQPQHFGDGTRLSIL.